Below are 8 T cell receptor beta chains sequenced from a single sample in a study of T-cell memory formation after mild COVID-19 (TCRdb year 2021). The library came from 5' RACE. Sequencing was carried out with an Illumina NovaSeq 6000. Using fastp trimming at Q25 and MiXCR clonotype assembly, TCRdb reanalyzed the public sequencing data and kept in-frame beta chains. Here each entry gathers all rows of one CDR3 protein and keeps the most common genes and DNA. For this sample the table gives hundreds of thousands of distinct CDR3 sequences, of which about a fifth were detected only once. The top ten constitute under 8.5% of the sample. The sample consisted of PBMCs or a T cell subset sorted from them (not recorded which). The receptors were gathered from an adult woman who had mild COVID-19 (a few samples of this study predate the infection). The sample titles of this study are shuffled in the database, so cell type and time point are left out; the donor was told from shared clones.

This clonotype showed up just a few times. This sequence joins TRBV6-2 or TRBV6-3 and TRBJ1-2, with D possibly TRBD1 on 5 matching bases. The CDR3 consists of 15 residues. The ends were cut back, 5 bases at V and 4 bases at J, with 17 bases in the middle. Per germline, CDR1 MNHEY and CDR2 SVGEGT. The CDR3: CASSRRDLPFYGYTF. The CDR3 nucleotides are TGTGCCAGCAGTCGCCGGGACCTTCCCTTCTATGGCTACACCTTC.

In this sample, this clonotype turned up a few times. V usage is TRBV10-3 and J usage is TRBJ2-3; 12 bases map to TRBD2. Germline V gene lookup returns CDR1 ENHRY and CDR2 SYGVKD. Trimming removed 5 bases from V and 3 bases from J; junction bases left unmatched: 9. CDR3 length equals 17 residues. CDR3 DNA: TGTGCCATCAGTTCCGCTAGCGGGAGGGCCCGAACAGATACGCAGTATTTT. Amino acid sequence: CAISSASGRARTDTQYF.

The table lists this clonotype with a few counts. The chain couples TRBV21-1 to TRBJ2-2; the table's D call of TRBD1 was not tested on the DNA. TRBV21-1 is a pseudogene locus. The CDR3 sequence is 18 residues long. The CDR3 sequence is CASSNPRSGQMNTGELFF. CDR3 coding DNA: TGTGCCAGCAGCAATCCGAGATCAGGACAGATGAACACCGGGGAGCTGTTTTTT.

The chain has TRBV18 and TRBJ2-5; perhaps TRBD2 as D (6 bases). The V end was cut by 4 bases, the J end by 1 base, with 16 bases between. CDR3 length: 16 amino acids. The germline V gene has CDR1 KGHSH and CDR2 LQKENI. The CDR3 coding sequence is TGTGCCAGCTCACGGTCAGATGGACTAACCCAAGAGACCCAGTACTTC. The encoded protein is CASSRSDGLTQETQYF.

There are a few counts of this clonotype. The chain carries TRBV7-9 and TRBJ2-5, with D unclear. This CDR3 comprises 15 residues. Germline V gene sequence: CDR1 SEHNR, CDR2 FQNEAQ (reference sequence). V was clipped by 3 bases and J by 5 bases, with 16 bases between them. The CDR3 DNA reads as TGTGCCAGCAGCTTGTCCCTTTTAATGGGGGAGACCCAGTACTTC. This encodes CASSLSLLMGETQYF.

In this sample, this clonotype turned up many times. The chain links TRBV6-5 to TRBJ2-7, with a weak D call TRBD1 (6 bases). The length of the CDR3 is 14 residues. Germline V lookup: CDR1 MNHEY, CDR2 SVGAGI. V was clipped by 8 bases and J by 6 bases, with 20 bases between them. The CDR3 loop is CASRTDYSSREQYF. The DNA for the CDR3 is TGTGCCAGCCGGACAGACTATTCTTCTCGCGAGCAGTACTTC.

The rearrangement uses TRBV20-1 and TRBJ2-1, with D uncertain. The germline V and J ends were trimmed by 5 bases and 6 bases, with 17 bases remaining between them. This CDR3 region has 14 residues. Germline V lookup: CDR1 DFQATT, CDR2 SNEGSKA (reference sequence). In DNA, the CDR3 is TGCAGTGCTGGATACATCTTCGCAGGCAATGAGCAGTTCTTC. Protein product: CSAGYIFAGNEQFF.

In its sample, this clonotype was seen a few times. The chain couples TRBV9 to TRBJ2-2; possibly TRBD2 for D (5 bases). CDR3 length equals 13 residues. CDR1 is SGDLS and CDR2 is YYNGEE in the germline V gene. V shed 4 bases and J shed 7 bases, with 11 bases lying between them. The CDR3: CASSLIGVGELFF. CDR3 nucleotide sequence: TGTGCCAGCAGCCTCATCGGGGTCGGGGAGCTGTTTTTT.